The entry below gives a single T cell receptor (beta chain) sequence along with its context. This record belongs to a study of T cell responses to AZD1222 COVID-19 vaccine. The repertoire was sequenced with immunoSEQ multiplex PCR; TCRdb's copy has only in-frame clones and lacks some. This sample has 95,000 to 150,000 clones, with around 92% found just once. The sequencing used peripheral blood, collected on day 0 of AZD1222 vaccination. This sequence originates from an adult in good health.

The CDR3: CASSLEGTSNQPQHF. CDR3 nucleotide sequence: TGCGCCAGCAGCTTGGAGGGGACATCGAATCAGCCCCAGCATTTT. This chain links TRBV5-1 with TRBJ1-5, with D tentatively TRBD1 (6 bases). The germline V gene has CDR1 SGHRS and CDR2 YFSETQ. This CDR3 is built from 15 residues. V lost 0 bases and J lost 4, with 11 bases in between.